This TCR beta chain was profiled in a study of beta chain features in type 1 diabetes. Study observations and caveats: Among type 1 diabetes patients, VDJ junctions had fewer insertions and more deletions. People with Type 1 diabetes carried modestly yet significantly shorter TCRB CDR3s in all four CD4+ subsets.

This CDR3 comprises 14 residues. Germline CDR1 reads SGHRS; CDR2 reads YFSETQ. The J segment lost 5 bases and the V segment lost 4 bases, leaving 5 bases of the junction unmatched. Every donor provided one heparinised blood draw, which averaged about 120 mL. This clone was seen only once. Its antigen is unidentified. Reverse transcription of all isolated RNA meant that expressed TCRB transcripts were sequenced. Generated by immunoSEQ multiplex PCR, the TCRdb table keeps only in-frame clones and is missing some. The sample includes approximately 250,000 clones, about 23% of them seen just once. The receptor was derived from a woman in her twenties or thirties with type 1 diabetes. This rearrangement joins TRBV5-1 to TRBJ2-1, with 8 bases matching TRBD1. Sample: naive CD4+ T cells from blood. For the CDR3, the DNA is TGCGCCAGCAGCCTCCGGACAGGGAACAATGAGCAGTTCTTC. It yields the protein CASSLRTGNNEQFF.